This T cell receptor (beta chain) was observed in a study of blood T cell repertoires in COVID-19. Study as a whole: Material from acute and convalescent COVID-19 was sourced from the United States, Italy and Spain. PBMCs, B-cell-depleted T cells, or T cells were the source of the cDNA or gDNA that made up the material.

This clone was seen a few times. This CDR3 comprises 12 residues. The V gene's germline CDR1 is MRHNA and CDR2 SNTAGT. The ends were cut back, 0 bases at V and 5 bases at J, with 3 bases in the middle. Original analysis: Quantification of nucleated cells was approximated via reference gene primer amplification. Here immunoSEQ multiplex PCR was the method, and the copy in TCRdb shows in-frame clones only, minus some. That table furnishes V, J and clone size, whereas the DNA furnished D and trimming. The top ten hold less than 25% of the sample, which has more than 55,000 clones, roughly 80% seen once. The rearrangement links TRBV6-4 to TRBJ2-3; D ambiguous. This clonotype originated in a man of 80 years or more with active or convalescent COVID-19. Sequencing input: peripheral blood. CDR3 DNA: TGTGCCAGCAGTGACTCCGTAGATACGCAGTATTTT. Its protein product is CASSDSVDTQYF.